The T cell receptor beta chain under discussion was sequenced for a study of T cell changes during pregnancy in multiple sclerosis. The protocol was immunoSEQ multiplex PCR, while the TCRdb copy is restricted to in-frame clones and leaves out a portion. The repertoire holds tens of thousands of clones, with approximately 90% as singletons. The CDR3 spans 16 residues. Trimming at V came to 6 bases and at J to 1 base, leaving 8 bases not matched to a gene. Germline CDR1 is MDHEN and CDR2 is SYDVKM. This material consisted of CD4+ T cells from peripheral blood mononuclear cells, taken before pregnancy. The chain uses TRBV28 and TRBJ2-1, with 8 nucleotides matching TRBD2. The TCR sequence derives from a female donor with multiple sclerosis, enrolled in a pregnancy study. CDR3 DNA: TGTGCCAGCAGCCCCACCGGGAGGGGGTCCTACAATGAGCAGTTCTTC. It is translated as CASSPTGRGSYNEQFF.